The 28 T cell receptor beta chains reported below all come from one sample, sequenced in a study of T cell responses to AZD1222 COVID-19 vaccine. Sequencing used immunoSEQ multiplex PCR; TCRdb keeps in-frame clones, though not all of them. Found here are about 120,000 clones, approximately 87% of them singletons; the top ten hold approximately 12%. The material sequenced was peripheral blood, taken on day 0 of AZD1222 vaccination. These receptors all come from an adult in good health.

The chain combines TRBV5-1 with TRBJ2-2; 7 bases fit TRBD1. CDR3 length equals 15 residues. V lost 4 bases, J lost 4 bases, and 7 bases stayed unmatched. Germline CDR1 reads SGHRS; CDR2 reads YFSETQ. CDR3 amino acids: CASSLDRSITGELFF. CDR3 DNA sequence: TGCGCCAGCAGCCTGGACAGGTCCATCACCGGGGAGCTGTTTTTT.

This clone was recorded only once. The J gene is TRBJ2-2, the V gene TRBV29-1; 9 positions match TRBD1. There are 16 residues in the CDR3. Germline V lookup: CDR1 SQVTM, CDR2 ANQGSEA. The junction had 14 bases not matched to a gene; V was cut back by 7 bases and J by 5 bases. CDR3 DNA: TGCAGCGCCAAACCCCCGGGACAGGGTTCGACCGGGGAGCTGTTTTTT. This gives the protein CSAKPPGQGSTGELFF.

The CDR3 reads CSASKGPLISYNEQFF. CDR3 nucleotides: TGCAGTGCTAGTAAGGGGCCGCTTATCTCCTACAATGAGCAGTTCTTC. This sequence joins TRBV20-1 and TRBJ2-1, with a weak D call TRBD1 (5 bases). Germline loops: CDR1 DFQATT, CDR2 SNEGSKA (reference sequence). V was trimmed by 3 bases and J by 0 bases, leaving 15 bases between them. The CDR3 runs 16 residues.

The gene calls are TRBV7-8 and TRBJ1-5; 11 bases agree with TRBD1. This CDR3 comprises 16 residues. Germline V gene sequence: CDR1 SGHVS, CDR2 FQNEAQ. After removal of 4 bases from V and 7 bases from J, the junction contained 9 bases not matched to a gene. Here the CDR3 DNA reads TGTGCCAGCAGCTCAAGGACAGGGGGCAAAAACCAGCCCCAGCATTTT. This translates into CASSSRTGGKNQPQHF. Using reference TRBV7-8 and TRBJ1-5 for the parts outside the CDR3, the full variable domain is GAGVSQSPRYKVAKRGQDVALRCDPISGHVSLFWYQQALGQGPEFLTYFQNEAQLDKSGLPSDRFFAERPEGSVSTLKIQRTQQEDSAVYLCASSSRTGGKNQPQHFGDGTRLSIL.

The CDR3 here is CASSEEAWDTEAFF. The CDR3 DNA sequence: TGTGCCAGCAGTGAAGAGGCATGGGACACTGAAGCTTTCTTT. This chain links TRBV6-1 with TRBJ1-1; D not resolved. The germline V gene has CDR1 MNHNS and CDR2 SASEGT. V was clipped by 1 base and J by 3 bases, with 9 bases between them. This CDR3 region has 14 residues.

This clone is a singleton in its sample. The V gene is TRBV28, the J gene TRBJ2-1; 9 positions match TRBD1. The germline V gene has CDR1 MDHEN and CDR2 SYDVKM. This CDR3 spans 14 amino acids. After removal of 7 bases from V and 6 bases from J, the junction contained 7 bases not matched to a gene. The CDR3 is CASTVRTGANEQFF. DNA of the CDR3: TGTGCCAGCACCGTAAGGACAGGGGCCAATGAGCAGTTCTTC.

The chain recombines TRBV28 with TRBJ1-4, with D unclear. Trimming left V 10 bases short and J 8 bases short, with 8 bases between. The CDR3 sequence is 10 residues long. In germline, CDR1 is MDHEN, CDR2 SYDVKM. CDR3 sequence: CATLEEKLFF. For the CDR3, the DNA is TGTGCCACTTTAGAGGAAAAACTGTTTTTT.

The rearrangement joins TRBV19 to TRBJ2-6; D unresolved. The CDR3 length is 16 residues. The germline CDR1 and CDR2 sequences are LNHDA and SQIVND (reference sequence). Trimming took 5 bases from V and 6 from J, leaving 17 bases between them. The CDR3 sequence is CASSPWTPIEANVLTF. As DNA, the CDR3 is TGTGCCAGTAGTCCCTGGACCCCTATCGAGGCCAACGTCCTGACTTTC.

The chain carries TRBV19 and TRBJ2-1; tentatively, D is TRBD2 (5 bases). V was trimmed by 2 bases and J by 9 bases, leaving 11 bases between them. This CDR3 contains 13 residues. The germline V gene has CDR1 LNHDA and CDR2 SQIVND (reference sequence). CDR3 DNA sequence: TGTGCCAGTAGTATATCACTAGTGAGTGAGCAGTTCTTC. Its protein is CASSISLVSEQFF. Filled out from reference TRBV19 and TRBJ2-1, the complete variable domain reads DGGITQSPKYLFRKEGQNVTLSCEQNLNHDAMYWYRQDPGQGLRLIYYSQIVNDFQKGDIAEGYSVSREKKESFPLTVTSAQKNPTAFYLCASSISLVSEQFFGPGTRLTVL.

The chain recombines TRBV6-1 with TRBJ1-6; TRBD1 matches at 7 bases. The CDR3 totals 15 residues. With V trimmed by 5 bases and J by 5 bases, 6 bases remained unmatched. Germline CDR1 MNHNS, CDR2 SASEGT. The CDR3, as DNA: TGTGCCAGCAGTTCCCAGGGGGGAAATAATTCACCCCTCCACTTT. It yields the protein CASSSQGGNNSPLHF.

The J gene is TRBJ2-2, the V gene TRBV11-3, with no clear D. The CDR3 length is 12 residues. Trimming pared 3 bases from V and 7 bases from J, leaving 6 bases between. Looked up from germline, CDR1 is SGHNT and CDR2 is YENEEA. CDR3 sequence reads: CASSLGFGELFF. In nucleotides, the CDR3 is TGTGCCAGCAGCTTGGGGTTCGGGGAGCTGTTTTTT. The full variable domain, with the rest looked up from reference TRBV11-3 and TRBJ2-2, is EAGVVQSPRYKIIEKKQPVAFWCNPISGHNTLYWYLQNLGQGPELLIRYENEEAVDDSQLPKDRFSAERLKGVDSTLKIQPAELGDSAVYLCASSLGFGELFFGEGSRLTVL.

The chain is built from TRBV2 and TRBJ2-7, with 8 nucleotides matching TRBD2. Unmatched junction bases numbered 8, after V lost 8 bases and J lost 5 bases. This CDR3 comprises 13 residues. CDR1 and CDR2 (germline): SNHLY, FYNNEI. CDR3 amino acids: CASGAKRGHEQYF. In nucleotides, the CDR3 is TGTGCCAGCGGGGCCAAGCGGGGGCACGAGCAGTACTTC.

The V call is TRBV6-5, the J call TRBJ2-1; 9 nucleotides agree with TRBD2. Germline V gene lookup returns CDR1 MNHEY and CDR2 SVGAGI. The V gene end was trimmed by 7 bases and the J gene end by 1 base; junction bases not matched to a gene: 5. This CDR3 has 15 residues. This CDR3 reads CASKLSGSSYNEQFF. Here the CDR3 DNA reads TGTGCCAGCAAACTTAGCGGGAGTTCCTACAATGAGCAGTTCTTC.

This rearrangement joins TRBV3-1 (or the pseudogene TRBV3-2) to TRBJ2-2; TRBD2 matches 8 bases. The CDR3 length is 17 residues. Germline values: CDR1 LGHDT, CDR2 YNNKEL (reference sequence). The V and J ends lost 0 bases and 2 bases, in that order; junction bases with no gene match: 5. The CDR3 sequence: CASSQDGSGRNTGELFF. The CDR3 bases are TGTGCCAGCAGCCAAGATGGGAGCGGGAGAAACACCGGGGAGCTGTTTTTT.

Notes on this clone: The sample holds other DNA sequences that translate to the same CDR3. The V gene is TRBV5-1, the J gene TRBJ1-1; TRBD1 might be the D (5 bases). This CDR3 is built from 13 residues. Germline loops: CDR1 SGHRS, CDR2 YFSETQ. The V and J ends lost 1 base and 4 bases respectively, with 8 bases between them. CDR3 nucleotides: TGCGCCAGCAGCTTGACAGGAGGCACTGAAGCTTTCTTT. This gives the protein CASSLTGGTEAFF.

The chain combines TRBV25-1 with TRBJ2-1; possibly TRBD1 for D (6 bases). This CDR3 is 14 amino acids long. Germline V gives CDR1 MGHDK, CDR2 SYGVNS. Trimming took 5 bases from V and 9 from J, leaving 17 bases between them. CDR3 in DNA: TGTGCCAGCAGTTTAACAGGCCTCAGGGGTGAGCAGTTCTTC. This translates into CASSLTGLRGEQFF.

This clone was found once. V gene TRBV5-6 combines with J gene TRBJ2-1; 7 nucleotides align to TRBD1. The germline V gene has CDR1 SGHDT and CDR2 YYEEEE. The CDR3 contains 14 residues. J gave up 4 bases and V 4 bases, and 5 bases lay outside the gene matches. CDR3 in amino acids: CASSGLQGYNEQFF. The CDR3 coding sequence is TGTGCCAGCAGCGGGCTACAGGGGTACAATGAGCAGTTCTTC.

The chain is built from TRBV19 and TRBJ1-5; TRBD1 matches at 9 bases. The germline V gene encodes CDR1 LNHDA and CDR2 SQIVND (reference sequence). Trimming took 6 bases from V and 5 from J; bases not matched to a gene: 11. The CDR3 is 16 amino acids. The CDR3: CASRITGTGWDQPQHF. The CDR3 coding sequence is TGTGCCAGTAGGATTACCGGGACAGGGTGGGATCAGCCCCAGCATTTT.

This clone has a handful of counts. The chain joins TRBV29-1 to TRBJ1-5; TRBD1 might be the D (5 bases). V was cut by 6 bases and J by 4 bases, with 10 bases left in between. Germline CDR1 is SQVTM and CDR2 is ANQGSEA. The CDR3 is made up of 12 amino acids. CDR3 residues: CSVGTGNQPQHF. The CDR3 coding sequence is TGCAGCGTAGGGACGGGAAATCAGCCCCAGCATTTT.

In this sample, this clone turned up a few times. V gene TRBV7-9 combines with J gene TRBJ1-4; D is possibly TRBD1 (5 bases). V lost 4 bases, J lost 7 bases, and 16 bases lay in between. The CDR3 runs to 15 residues. Germline V gene sequence: CDR1 SEHNR, CDR2 FQNEAQ (reference sequence). In DNA form, the CDR3 reads TGTGCCAGCAGCTACCAGGGAGGGAGCACTGAAAAACTGTTTTTT. Amino acids: CASSYQGGSTEKLFF.

In DNA, the CDR3 is TGTGCCAGCAGCGCTGGTACTAGCGGGAGCCAAGAGACCCAGTACTTC. It yields the protein CASSAGTSGSQETQYF. V gene TRBV11-3 combines with J gene TRBJ2-5; 11 bases are a match to TRBD2. Trimming removed 5 bases from V and 1 base from J; junction bases left unmatched: 6. Germline assignment: CDR1 SGHNT and CDR2 YENEEA. The CDR3 length is 16 residues.

The rearrangement joins TRBV19 to TRBJ1-2; D uncertain. The CDR3 runs to 15 residues. Germline V gene data show CDR1 as LNHDA and CDR2 as SQIVND (reference sequence). Trimming took off 5 bases at V and 7 bases at J, with 20 bases between the two ends. In nucleotides, the CDR3 is TGTGCCAGTAGTCCTACCTGGTCAGGAATGGGTGGCTACACCTTC. Protein sequence: CASSPTWSGMGGYTF. Supplemented by reference TRBV19 and TRBJ1-2, the full variable domain reads DGGITQSPKYLFRKEGQNVTLSCEQNLNHDAMYWYRQDPGQGLRLIYYSQIVNDFQKGDIAEGYSVSREKKESFPLTVTSAQKNPTAFYLCASSPTWSGMGGYTFGSGTRLTVV.

The V call is TRBV2, the J call TRBJ2-2; D not resolved. Deletions cut 4 bases from V and 1 base from J, with 7 bases between. CDR1 is SNHLY, CDR2 FYNNEI, per germline. This CDR3 region has 14 residues. CDR3 in DNA: TGTGCCAGCAGTGGCCCGATGAACACCGGGGAGCTGTTTTTT. Its protein is CASSGPMNTGELFF.

This rearrangement joins TRBV24-1 to TRBJ1-6; D unresolved. This CDR3 spans 13 amino acids. Germline values: CDR1 KGHDR, CDR2 SFDVKD. The V and J ends lost 5 bases and 10 bases respectively, with 11 bases between them. As DNA, the CDR3 is TGTGCCACCAGTGCCCGCCAGGAGTCACCCCTCCACTTT. Translated, it gives CATSARQESPLHF.

The V call is TRBV18, the J call TRBJ2-3; TRBD1 aligns across 9 bases. This CDR3 is 16 amino acids long. From germline, CDR1 is KGHSH and CDR2 LQKENI. J was trimmed by 5 bases and V by 4 bases; bases with no gene match: 10. As DNA, the CDR3 is TGTGCCAGCTCACTACGAGGGACAGGGATGGGAGATACGCAGTATTTT. Protein product: CASSLRGTGMGDTQYF.

The J gene is TRBJ1-2, the V gene TRBV19, with D possibly matching TRBD1 (6 bases). Germline CDR1 LNHDA, CDR2 SQIVND (reference sequence). Trimming stripped 7 bases from V and 4 bases from J, with 13 bases between. This CDR3 has 13 residues. CDR3 sequence: CASTPGATYGYTF. The CDR3 DNA follows: TGTGCCAGTACCCCAGGGGCGACCTATGGCTACACCTTC.

The chain couples TRBV9 to TRBJ1-1; 7 bases are a match to TRBD1. The junction had 5 bases not matched to a gene; V was cut back by 4 bases and J by 5 bases. The length of the CDR3 is 13 residues. Germline V gene data show CDR1 as SGDLS and CDR2 as YYNGEE. CDR3 sequence (DNA): TGTGCCAGCAGCTTCACAGGGGTAACTGAAGCTTTCTTT. As protein: CASSFTGVTEAFF.

This clone occurred a few times. This chain joins TRBV19 and TRBJ1-4; D ambiguous. Trimming shortened V by 5 bases and J by 0 bases, and 13 bases separated the two germline ends. The germline V gene encodes CDR1 LNHDA and CDR2 SQIVND (reference sequence). The CDR3 runs 16 residues. CDR3 protein: CASSSRHLPTNEKLFF. CDR3 DNA: TGTGCCAGTAGTTCGCGACATCTCCCAACTAATGAAAAACTGTTTTTT.